This entry lists 8 T cell receptor beta chains sequenced from one sample in a study of cytomegalovirus exposure and HLA in healthy donors. 13 Jbeta primers and 60 Vbeta primers were used for the PCR. Assay used: immunoSEQ multiplex PCR; TCRdb lists only in-frame clones, some missing. This repertoire includes around 140,000 clones. The sample was PBMCs. All receptors derive from a man younger than 35 in good health and CMV-seronegative.

The chain links TRBV5-1 to TRBJ1-4; no reliable D call. The CDR3 loop spans 14 amino acids. The V end was cut by 2 bases, the J end by 8 bases, with 13 bases between. Germline V gives CDR1 SGHRS, CDR2 YFSETQ. DNA of the CDR3: TGCGCCAGCAGCTTTAATACGGCGGGGGAAAAACTGTTTTTT. Its protein product is CASSFNTAGEKLFF.

The rearrangement uses TRBV9 and TRBJ2-7; 7 bases align to TRBD2. The CDR3 sequence is 16 residues long. The junction had 10 bases not matched to a gene; V was cut back by 4 bases and J by 0 bases. Germline V gene sequence: CDR1 SGDLS, CDR2 YYNGEE. Here the CDR3 reads CASSPTQAGSSYEQYF. CDR3 DNA sequence: TGTGCCAGCAGCCCGACCCAAGCGGGGAGCTCCTACGAGCAGTACTTC. The variable domain in full, completed from reference TRBV9 and TRBJ2-7, reads DSGVTQTPKHLITATGQRVTLRCSPRSGDLSVYWYQQSLDQGLQFLIQYYNGEERAKGNILERFSAQQFPDLHSELNLSSLELGDSALYFCASSPTQAGSSYEQYFGPGTRLTVT.

The genes are TRBV9 and TRBJ1-1; no firm D call. The CDR3 is made up of 14 amino acids. The germline CDR1 and CDR2 sequences are SGDLS and YYNGEE. V was cut by 0 bases and J by 1 base, with 7 bases left in between. CDR3 DNA sequence: TGTGCCAGCAGCGTAGTAGCAGAGAACACTGAAGCTTTCTTT. It is translated as CASSVVAENTEAFF.

This sequence joins TRBV29-1 and TRBJ1-4, with D tentatively TRBD1 (6 bases). V gave up 4 bases and J gave up 7 bases, with 10 bases separating them. CDR1 and CDR2 from the germline V gene are SQVTM and ANQGSEA. The CDR3 spans 12 residues. The CDR3 loop reads CSVGQGFEKLFF. CDR3 in DNA: TGCAGCGTTGGCCAGGGGTTTGAAAAACTGTTTTTT. The full variable domain, completed using reference TRBV29-1 and TRBJ1-4, is SAVISQKPSRDICQRGTSLTIQCQVDSQVTMMFWYRQQPGQSLTLIATANQGSEATYESGFVIDKFPISRPNLTFSTLTVSNMSPEDSSIYLCSVGQGFEKLFFGSGTQLSVL.

This chain uses TRBV11-3 with TRBJ1-2, with TRBD1 matching over 7 bases. Trimming at V came to 3 bases and at J to 1 base, leaving 5 bases not matched to a gene. Germline V gene sequence: CDR1 SGHNT, CDR2 YENEEA. The length of the CDR3 is 15 residues. The CDR3 loop is CASSLGQIFNYGYTF. The CDR3 DNA reads TGTGCCAGCAGCTTGGGACAGATTTTTAACTATGGCTACACCTTC.

The V gene is TRBV5-5, the J gene TRBJ1-1; TRBD1 agrees at 9 bases. Germline CDR1 and CDR2: SGHKS and YYEKEE (reference sequence). The CDR3 covers 14 residues. V lost 4 bases to trimming and J lost 6 bases; unmatched junction nucleotides: 7. CDR3 protein: CASSAGQGWAEAFF. The CDR3 region has the DNA TGTGCCAGCAGCGCCGGACAGGGGTGGGCTGAAGCTTTCTTT. The full variable domain, rest sourced from reference TRBV5-5 and TRBJ1-1, is DAGVTQSPTHLIKTRGQQVTLRCSPISGHKSVSWYQQVLGQGPQFIFQYYEKEERGRGNFPDRFSARQFPNYSSELNVNALLLGDSALYLCASSAGQGWAEAFFGQGTRLTVV.

V is TRBV2 and J is TRBJ2-2, with TRBD2 as a possible D gene (6 bases). V dropped 7 bases and J dropped 4 bases, with 10 bases sitting between them. Germline CDR1 is SNHLY and CDR2 is FYNNEI. The CDR3 spans 13 residues. In nucleotides, the CDR3 is TGTGCCAGCACGGGACTTCCCACCGGGGAGCTGTTTTTT. Its translation: CASTGLPTGELFF.

This chain joins TRBV18 and TRBJ2-7; TRBD2 matches 15 bases. V trimming: 4 bases; J trimming: 5 bases; junction bases outside the gene matches: 6. CDR1 is KGHSH, CDR2 LQKENI, per germline. CDR3 length: 16 residues. CDR3 sequence reads: CASSRSGLAGGDEQYF. CDR3 sequence (DNA): TGTGCCAGCTCACGCTCTGGACTAGCGGGAGGGGACGAGCAGTACTTC.